What follows are 27 T cell receptor beta chains derived from one specimen sequenced in a study of T cells in Graves' hyperthyroidism and ophthalmopathy. There were TCR beta CDR3 regions amplified from RNA transcripts. The HTBI primer set served for first-round RT-PCR of the TCR CDR3. TCRdb processed the multiplex PCR reads anew with MiXCR; each CDR3 protein has one entry. The table records 550,000 to 800,000 distinct CDR3 sequences, approximately 16% of them present only once. Sample: blood. Receptors originate from a man between 18 and 35 years old with Graves' hyperthyroidism.

This clonotype was detected many times. The J gene is TRBJ1-1, the V gene TRBV28, with D hard to call. Germline CDR1 and CDR2: MDHEN and SYDVKM. The CDR3 runs 13 residues. Trimming cost V 5 bases and J 3 bases, with 10 bases left between them. CDR3: CASSLQAYTEAFF. CDR3 coding DNA: TGTGCCAGCAGTCTTCAGGCATACACTGAAGCTTTCTTT.

This clonotype has only a few counts. The V call is TRBV5-1, the J call TRBJ2-1, with 9 bases lining up with TRBD2. V was clipped by 1 base and J by 5 bases; unmatched bases: 7. This CDR3 comprises 16 residues. Looked up from germline, CDR1 is SGHRS and CDR2 is YFSETQ. The CDR3: CASSLRSGSENNEQFF. The CDR3 region has the DNA TGCGCCAGCAGCTTGCGTAGCGGGAGTGAAAACAATGAGCAGTTCTTC.

A word on this clonotype: A read error is possible here, since a much larger clone lies one base away. The chain joins TRBV20-1 to TRBJ2-5; TRBD1 agrees at 7 bases. Trimming cost V 5 bases and J 0 bases; bases outside gene matches: 9. The CDR3 is made up of 15 amino acids. Germline V lookup: CDR1 DFQATT, CDR2 SNEGSKA (reference sequence). CDR3: CSADPLGQNQETQYF. For the CDR3, the DNA is TGCAGTGCTGACCCCTTGGGACAGAACCAAGAGACCCAGTACTTC.

This clonotype came up many times. V usage is TRBV15 and J usage is TRBJ2-1; D may be TRBD2 (5 bases). CDR1 and CDR2 (germline): LNHNV, YYDKDF (reference sequence). Trimming took 0 bases from V and 9 from J, leaving 18 bases between them. CDR3 length: 16 residues. The chain's CDR3 is CATSRDGGPRWVEQFF. In nucleotides, the CDR3 is TGTGCCACCAGCAGAGATGGAGGACCCCGGTGGGTTGAGCAGTTCTTC.

This chain joins TRBV7-8 and TRBJ2-7; 9 bases map to TRBD2. CDR1 SGHVS and CDR2 FQNEAQ come from the germline V gene. V was pared by 7 bases and J by 7 bases, with 14 bases of the junction left unmatched. CDR3 size: 15 residues. CDR3 amino acids: CASTRLAGGLGEQYF. The CDR3 DNA reads TGTGCCAGCACACGGCTGGCGGGAGGGTTGGGGGAGCAGTACTTC.

The chain is built from TRBV20-1 and TRBJ1-1; D might be TRBD1 (6 bases). Trimming pared 5 bases from V and 4 bases from J, leaving 17 bases between. CDR3 size: 14 residues. In germline, CDR1 is DFQATT, CDR2 SNEGSKA (reference sequence). The CDR3 region has the DNA TGCAGTGCTGAGGGGGAGGGTGTATCCACTGAAGCTTTCTTT. It translates to CSAEGEGVSTEAFF.

This clonotype was counted ten times or more. The V gene is TRBV30, the J gene TRBJ1-2; D is undetermined. From germline, CDR1 is GTSNPN and CDR2 SVGIG (reference sequence). The V end was cut by 4 bases, the J end by 1 base, with 13 bases between. The CDR3 runs to 14 residues. CDR3 nucleotide sequence: TGTGCCTGGACCCTCGGACCGATTAACTATGGCTACACCTTC. This codes for CAWTLGPINYGYTF. Using reference TRBV30 and TRBJ1-2 for the parts outside the CDR3, the full variable domain is SQTIHQWPATLVQPVGSPLSLECTVEGTSNPNLYWYRQAAGRGLQLLFYSVGIGQISSEVPQNLSASRPQDRQFILSSKKLLLSDSGFYLCAWTLGPINYGYTFGSGTRLTVV.

This clonotype appeared a few times. The genes are TRBV12-5 and TRBJ1-5; maybe TRBD1 (6 bases). In germline, CDR1 is LGHNT, CDR2 FRNRAP. This CDR3 is 14 amino acids long. V lost 1 base to trimming and J lost 3 bases, with 7 bases between them. The CDR3 DNA follows: TGTGCTAGTGGTTTGGGGACAGTCAATCAGCCCCAGCATTTT. Translating gives CASGLGTVNQPQHF.

This clonotype was observed a handful of times. The gene calls are TRBV14 and TRBJ2-1; 12 bases align to TRBD2. With V trimmed by 2 bases and J by 10 bases, 12 bases remained unmatched. This CDR3 contains 17 residues. In germline, CDR1 is SGHDN, CDR2 FVKESK. CDR3 loop: CASSQLPGLAGLREQFF. The CDR3 DNA reads TGTGCCAGCAGCCAACTCCCGGGACTAGCGGGTCTTAGGGAGCAGTTCTTC. Filled out from reference TRBV14 and TRBJ2-1, the complete variable domain reads EAGVTQFPSHSVIEKGQTVTLRCDPISGHDNLYWYRRVMGKEIKFLLHFVKESKQDESGMPNNRFLAERTGGTYSTLKVQPAELEDSGVYFCASSQLPGLAGLREQFFGPGTRLTVL.

This clonotype was observed a handful of times. This rearrangement joins TRBV2 to TRBJ1-6; D not resolved. The V end lost 4 bases, the J end lost 8 bases, and 15 bases lay between the germline ends. This CDR3 has 15 amino acids. Germline assignment: CDR1 SNHLY and CDR2 FYNNEI. CDR3 amino acids: CASSGQAQMDSPLHF. The CDR3 DNA is TGTGCCAGCAGTGGGCAGGCTCAAATGGATTCACCCCTCCACTTT.

A single count supports this clonotype. The junction shows a germline mismatch at one end, possibly a read error. V gene TRBV3-1 combines with J gene TRBJ2-2, with D possibly being TRBD2 (5 bases). The CDR3 contains 16 residues. The V gene's germline CDR1 is LGHDT and CDR2 YNNKEL (reference sequence). The CDR3 is CASSQPLGRGTGEPFF. CDR3 DNA sequence: TGTGCCAGCAGCCAACCCCTAGGGCGTGGCACCGGGGAGCCGTTTTTT. The whole variable domain, filled in from reference TRBV3-1 and TRBJ2-2, reads DTAVSQTPKYLVTQMGNDKSIKCEQNLGHDTMYWYKQDSKKFLKIMFSYNNKELIINETVPNRFSPKSPDKAHLNLHINSLELGDSAVYFCASSQPLGRGTGEPFFGEGSRLTVL.

About this clonotype: One junction end disagrees with the germline gene, perhaps due to a read error. The V and J genes are TRBV28 and TRBJ2-1; 11 bases map to TRBD2. The CDR3 sequence is 16 residues long. CDR1 and CDR2 from the germline V gene are MDHEN and SYDVKM. As DNA, the CDR3 is TGTGCCAGCAGTAGCCTAGCGGGAGGCTCCTACAATGGGCAGTTCTTC. It codes for CASSSLAGGSYNGQFF.

This clonotype was detected a few times. The chain is built from TRBV30 and TRBJ1-6, with unresolved D. V was pared by 5 bases and J by 4 bases, with 9 bases between. CDR1 is GTSNPN and CDR2 is SVGIG in the germline V gene (reference sequence). The CDR3 has 13 residues. The CDR3 loop is CAWENGYNSPLHF. Written as DNA, the CDR3 is TGTGCCTGGGAAAATGGTTATAATTCACCCCTCCACTTT.

Only a few counts were recorded for this clonotype. The rearrangement uses TRBV11-3 and TRBJ1-1; TRBD1 might be the D (6 bases). The CDR3 sequence is 12 residues long. V was shortened by 5 bases and J by 8 bases, with 12 bases between the two germline ends. Germline V gene lookup returns CDR1 SGHNT and CDR2 YENEEA. CDR3 sequence: CASSRVQGEAFF. The CDR3, as DNA: TGTGCCAGCAGCCGGGTGCAGGGGGAAGCTTTCTTT.

This clonotype was seen many times. The chain couples TRBV9 to TRBJ2-7, with a weak D call TRBD2 (6 bases). Germline V gene lookup returns CDR1 SGDLS and CDR2 YYNGEE. With 0 bases removed from V and 5 bases from J, the gap between germline ends came to 12 bases. This CDR3 has 14 amino acids. The CDR3 spells CASSVAPGGNEQYF. CDR3 DNA sequence: TGTGCCAGCAGCGTAGCTCCAGGAGGGAACGAGCAGTACTTC.

This clonotype was picked up many times. The V call is TRBV12-3 or TRBV12-4, the J call TRBJ2-7; no firm D call. Deletions cut 2 bases from V and 2 bases from J, with 7 bases between. The CDR3 sequence is 13 residues long. CDR3 loop: CASSLQAAYEQYF. DNA for the CDR3: TGTGCCAGCAGTTTACAGGCCGCCTACGAGCAGTACTTC.

Of note for this clonotype: A much larger clone is a single base away; this may be a read error. The chain carries TRBV5-5 and TRBJ2-7; 10 nucleotides line up with TRBD2. Trimming took 3 bases from V and 6 from J; bases not matched to a gene: 15. Germline V lookup: CDR1 SGHKS, CDR2 YYEKEE (reference sequence). CDR3 size: 17 residues. The CDR3, as DNA: TGTGCCAGCAGCTCGAAGGGACTAGCGAAGGCGGCCTGCGAGCAGTACTTC. It specifies CASSSKGLAKAACEQYF.

The gene calls are TRBV2 and TRBJ1-4, with D perhaps matching TRBD1 (6 bases). The CDR3 length is 12 residues. V lost 7 bases, J lost 7 bases, and 10 bases lay in between. CDR1 SNHLY and CDR2 FYNNEI come from the germline V gene. CDR3 coding DNA: TGTGCCAGCAATCAAGGGGGTGAAAAACTGTTTTTT. Amino acids: CASNQGGEKLFF. Combining the CDR3 with reference TRBV2 and TRBJ1-4 gives the whole variable domain EPEVTQTPSHQVTQMGQEVILRCVPISNHLYFYWYRQILGQKVEFLVSFYNNEISEKSEIFDDQFSVERPDGSNFTLKIRSTKLEDSAMYFCASNQGGEKLFFGSGTQLSVL.

This clonotype showed up many times. The chain employs TRBV27 and TRBJ2-3, with D hard to call. The germline CDR1 and CDR2 sequences are MNHEY and SMNVEV (reference sequence). CDR3 length: 12 residues. V lost 5 bases to trimming and J lost 6 bases, with 9 bases between them. CDR3 region: CASSHGADTQYF. The CDR3 coding sequence is TGTGCCAGCAGTCACGGTGCGGATACGCAGTATTTT.

At least ten counts were recorded for this clonotype. This chain connects TRBV13 to TRBJ2-1; TRBD2 agrees at 11 bases. With 6 bases clipped from V and 9 bases from J, the junction kept 7 bases outside the gene matches. Germline V CDR1 and CDR2: PRHDT, FYEKMQ (reference sequence). The CDR3 has 14 residues. CDR3: CASRIAGGPIEQFF. CDR3 in DNA: TGTGCCAGCAGAATAGCGGGAGGGCCTATTGAGCAGTTCTTC.

V usage is TRBV13 and J usage is TRBJ2-2; a possible D gene is TRBD1 (6 bases). Germline assignment: CDR1 PRHDT and CDR2 FYEKMQ (reference sequence). V was cut by 0 bases and J by 0 bases, with 8 bases left in between. The CDR3 length is 16 residues. CDR3: CASSLGGQPNTGELFF. The CDR3 region has the DNA TGTGCCAGCAGCTTAGGCGGACAGCCGAACACCGGGGAGCTGTTTTTT.

This rearrangement joins TRBV25-1 to TRBJ1-5; 7 bases are a match to TRBD1. Germline loops: CDR1 MGHDK, CDR2 SYGVNS. The CDR3 contains 17 residues. V was clipped by 3 bases and J by 5 bases; unmatched bases: 13. CDR3: CASSDYLPKTGHQPQHF. As DNA, the CDR3 is TGTGCCAGCAGTGATTATTTGCCGAAGACAGGGCATCAGCCCCAGCATTTT.

This clonotype has at least ten counts. The gene calls are TRBV5-1 and TRBJ2-1; no clear D. Trimming took 1 base from V and 8 from J, leaving 16 bases between them. The germline gives CDR1 SGHRS, CDR2 YFSETQ. The CDR3 has 15 residues. Here the CDR3 DNA reads TGCGCCAGCAGCTTGAGCGCCAGTTTGGGCCATGAGCAGTTCTTC. It specifies CASSLSASLGHEQFF.

This clonotype showed up many times. V gene TRBV18 combines with J gene TRBJ2-4; no clear D gene. Germline V CDR1 and CDR2: KGHSH, LQKENI. V lost 5 bases, J lost 0 bases, and 8 bases lay in between. This CDR3 contains 14 residues. The CDR3 spells CASSSQEAKNIQYF. The DNA of the CDR3 is TGTGCCAGCTCATCACAAGAAGCCAAAAACATTCAGTACTTC.

For the CDR3, the DNA is TGTGCCAGCAGCCAGGGGGGAAGTAATTCACCCCTCCACTTT. Protein product: CASSQGGSNSPLHF. The J gene is TRBJ1-6, the V gene TRBV4-2; tentatively, D is TRBD1 (5 bases). Germline lookup yields CDR1 LGHNA and CDR2 YNFKEQ. V gave up 3 bases and J gave up 6 bases, with 9 bases separating them. CDR3 size: 14 residues.

This clonotype showed up just a few times. The chain recombines TRBV2 with TRBJ2-1; D is possibly TRBD1 (6 bases). The germline CDR1 and CDR2 sequences are SNHLY and FYNNEI. Trimming left V 2 bases short and J 9 bases short, with 8 bases between. The CDR3 length is 12 residues. CDR3 nucleotides: TGTGCCAGCAGTGAAACAGGGACTGAGCAGTTCTTC. Translating it yields CASSETGTEQFF.

This clonotype occurred many times. CDR3 sequence (DNA): TGTGCCAGCAGTACCCAGGGAATGGGAGAGCAGTACTTC. It yields the protein CASSTQGMGEQYF. This rearrangement joins TRBV6-2 or TRBV6-3 to TRBJ2-7, with D perhaps TRBD1 (5 bases). Germline V gene lookup returns CDR1 MNHEY and CDR2 SVGEGT. There are 13 residues in the CDR3. V was trimmed by 5 bases and J by 7 bases, leaving 15 bases between them.